This entry concerns a single T cell receptor beta chain. No antigen is known for it. Each cDNA held unique molecular identifiers, and template switching gave it a universal primer site. MiXCR, run by TCRdb on the 5' RACE reads, gives a single entry per CDR3 protein. The table includes just under 550,000 distinct CDR3 sequences, approximately 16% detected once. The source of the sample is a study of identical twins. General observations from the study: When twins shared out-of-frame alpha sequences, those sequences had excess low generation probability.

Among all donors, each was a healthy Caucasian. These data also formed part of another study, on yellow fever vaccine responses in identical twins.

This clonotype originated in a woman aged 18-30 years in good health. Sequencing was carried out using CD4+ T cells sorted from blood.

The DNA of the CDR3 is TGTGCCAGCTCACCGGGGACAGACATCACCGGGGAGCTGTTTTTT. This gives the protein CASSPGTDITGELFF. This chain joins TRBV18 and TRBJ2-2, with 7 bases fitting TRBD1. Germline loops: CDR1 KGHSH, CDR2 LQKENI. The CDR3 consists of 15 residues. V shed 3 bases and J 4 bases; nucleotides not matched to a gene: 5.